This TCR beta chain was captured by sequencing in a study of shared clonotypes between healthy human individuals. The CDR3 has 14 residues. Germline V gene sequence: CDR1 SEHNR, CDR2 FQNEAQ (reference sequence). The table came from immunoSEQ multiplex PCR; TCRdb's copy has only in-frame clones and leaves some out. The table includes around 450,000 clones, around 79% detected once. A remark on this clone: Relative to the germline gene, one junction end is altered; a read error may explain this.

Unsorted material relied on roughly 100 million PBMCs as the source of genomic DNA. This sequence was found in a woman between 40 and 50 years old in good health. Some clones in this sample may be carry-over from other donors' samples. The material sequenced was PBMCs. The gene calls are TRBV7-9 and TRBJ2-7; 11 bases are a match to TRBD2. The CDR3 sequence: CASTLAGGKSEQYF. The CDR3 region has the DNA TGTGCCAGCACCTTAGCGGGAGGGAAGTCCGAGCAGTACTTC.